A single sample gave rise to the 12 T cell receptor beta chains below, sequenced in a study of blood T cell repertoires in COVID-19. The method was immunoSEQ multiplex PCR; TCRdb's version includes in-frame clones alone and lacks a portion of them. The sample yields about 57,000 clones, 79% seen once. Sequenced material: peripheral blood. All receptors come from a human donor in a cohort sampled during active COVID-19.

The chain combines TRBV3-1 (or the pseudogene TRBV3-2) with TRBJ2-2; D gene ambiguous. Trimming cost V 0 bases and J 4 bases, with 12 bases left between them. Germline assignment: CDR1 LGHDT and CDR2 YNNKEL (reference sequence). There are 16 residues in the CDR3. CDR3 nucleotide sequence: TGTGCCAGCAGCCAAGACGACGGAGTTGGCACCGGGGAGCTGTTTTTT. Translation: CASSQDDGVGTGELFF.

The J gene is TRBJ2-7, the V gene TRBV28; 13 bases align to TRBD2. CDR1 is MDHEN, CDR2 SYDVKM, per germline. Trimming cost V 6 bases and J 2 bases; bases outside gene matches: 4. The CDR3 runs to 15 residues. The CDR3 DNA follows: TGTGCCAGCAGACCTGGACTAGCGGGAGCCTACGAGCAGTACTTC. Amino acid sequence: CASRPGLAGAYEQYF.

The chain employs TRBV2 and TRBJ1-5; 11 bases are shared with TRBD1. V was clipped by 4 bases and J by 6 bases; unmatched bases: 5. Germline V gene data show CDR1 as SNHLY and CDR2 as FYNNEI. The CDR3 contains 15 residues. CDR3 sequence reads: CASSGTGGAGQPQHF. CDR3 nucleotides: TGTGCCAGCAGTGGGACAGGGGGCGCGGGTCAGCCCCAGCATTTT.

The V call is TRBV29-1, the J call TRBJ1-1; 10 bases fit TRBD1. Germline V lookup: CDR1 SQVTM, CDR2 ANQGSEA. With V trimmed by 7 bases and J by 6 bases, 8 bases remained unmatched. This CDR3 has 13 residues. CDR3 in amino acids: CSANRDRGSEAFF. The CDR3 nucleotides read TGCAGCGCAAACCGGGACAGGGGTTCTGAAGCTTTCTTT.

The genes are TRBV10-3 and TRBJ2-7, with 11 bases that match TRBD2. Germline values: CDR1 ENHRY, CDR2 SYGVKD. The CDR3 is 15 amino acids. V shed 0 bases, J shed 5 bases, and the junction held 3 bases outside the gene matches. The CDR3 DNA reads as TGTGCCATCAGTGAGTCGGGACTAGCGGCCGACGAGCAGTACTTC. Its protein is CAISESGLAADEQYF.

This clone has only a few counts. The V gene is TRBV7-3, the J gene TRBJ2-3, with 9 bases aligning to TRBD1. V lost 1 base, J lost 5 bases, and 13 bases stayed unmatched. The CDR3 has 18 residues. CDR1 and CDR2 from the germline V gene are SGHTA and FQGTGA. CDR3 nucleotide sequence: TGTGCCAGCAGCTTAAATCCCCCCTTGGGACAGGGAATAGATACGCAGTATTTT. Translating it yields CASSLNPPLGQGIDTQYF.

V usage is TRBV11-2 and J usage is TRBJ2-3; possibly TRBD2 for D (5 bases). With 3 bases removed from V and 2 bases from J, the gap between germline ends came to 12 bases. Germline CDR1 reads SGHAT; CDR2 reads FQNNGV. The CDR3 runs 15 residues. The CDR3: CASSFLAHHTDTQYF. The CDR3 DNA reads as TGTGCCAGCAGCTTCCTAGCACACCACACAGATACGCAGTATTTT.

The chain recombines TRBV14 with TRBJ1-1; D unclear. The CDR3 contains 17 residues. From germline, CDR1 is SGHDN and CDR2 FVKESK. Trimming cost V 1 base and J 1 base, with 16 bases left between them. The CDR3 here is CASSQAQLRQTNTEAFF. CDR3 bases: TGTGCCAGCAGCCAAGCACAACTCAGGCAGACGAACACTGAAGCTTTCTTT.

This clone came up once. V is TRBV6-6 and J is TRBJ1-2, with a weak D call TRBD1 (5 bases). Trimming stripped 8 bases from V and 4 bases from J, with 11 bases between. This CDR3 has 12 amino acids. The V gene's germline CDR1 is MNHNY and CDR2 SVGAGI (reference sequence). The CDR3 loop is CASRGELYGYTF. The CDR3 DNA reads as TGTGCCAGCCGGGGGGAACTCTATGGCTACACCTTC.

The chain links TRBV27 to TRBJ2-1, with TRBD1 as a possible D gene (6 bases). Per the germline V gene, CDR1 is MNHEY and CDR2 is SMNVEV (reference sequence). Trimming left V 0 bases short and J 6 bases short, with 12 bases between. The CDR3 has 15 residues. CDR3 region: CASSLSPPDSNEQFF. The CDR3 nucleotides read TGTGCCAGCAGTTTATCCCCCCCGGACAGCAATGAGCAGTTCTTC.

This rearrangement joins TRBV24-1 to TRBJ2-1, with D perhaps matching TRBD2 (6 bases). V lost 9 bases to trimming and J lost 8 bases, with 16 bases between them. Germline CDR1 reads KGHDR; CDR2 reads SFDVKD. This CDR3 region has 13 residues. For the CDR3, the DNA is TGTGCCACCGTTGCGTCGGGACTCCATGAGCAGTTCTTC. This codes for CATVASGLHEQFF.

The chain employs TRBV7-6 and TRBJ2-1; 11 bases are shared with TRBD2. Germline V lookup: CDR1 SGHVS, CDR2 FNYEAQ. Trimming took 6 bases from V and 4 from J; bases not matched to a gene: 11. The CDR3 is 17 residues long. DNA for the CDR3: TGTGCCAGCAGACCCGGGACTAGCGGCTCCCCTTACAATGAGCAGTTCTTC. It yields the protein CASRPGTSGSPYNEQFF.